This is a list of T cell receptor beta chains from one sample in a study of vaccination effects on CD4 cells after COVID-19. Their antigens remain unidentified. Assay used: immunoSEQ multiplex PCR; TCRdb lists only in-frame clones, some missing. The sample carries about 69,000 clones, 74% recorded once. This sample comprised CD4+ T cells from PBMCs cultured with HCoV-229E spike peptides, obtained after COVID-19 vaccination. Source of these receptors: a human donor who received a COVID-19 vaccine. Both conserved end residues are part of each CDR3.

J gene: TRBJ1-2
V gene: TRBV29-1
CDR3 protein: CSVPGQGGYTF

J gene: TRBJ2-3
V gene: TRBV21-1
CDR3 protein: CASSKGERGGRTDTQYF

J gene: TRBJ2-1
V gene: TRBV14
CDR3 protein: CASSQDPGTSGGRFNEQFF

J gene: TRBJ2-5
V gene: TRBV5-1
CDR3 protein: CASSPQFGETQYF

J gene: TRBJ1-3
V gene: TRBV5-1
CDR3 protein: CASRGTENSGNTIYF

J gene: TRBJ1-1
V gene: TRBV30
CDR3 protein: CAWSWDIGLNTEAFF

J gene: TRBJ1-1
V gene: TRBV3-1/TRBV3-2
CDR3 protein: CASSQLNTEAFF

J gene: TRBJ1-1
V gene: TRBV2
CDR3 protein: CASISQGALPEAFF

J gene: TRBJ2-2
V gene: TRBV3-1/TRBV3-2
CDR3 protein: CASSQRDRDTGELFF

J gene: TRBJ2-1
V gene: TRBV6-2/TRBV6-3
CDR3 protein: CASSSTRETSQFF

J gene: TRBJ1-1
V gene: TRBV18
CDR3 protein: CASSPLPGQAGGTEAFF

J gene: TRBJ2-6
V gene: TRBV5-1
CDR3 protein: CASSLVVVSGANVLTF

J gene: TRBJ1-2
V gene: TRBV28
CDR3 protein: CASSLGQGGYTF

J gene: TRBJ1-3
V gene: TRBV4-1
CDR3 protein: CASSQPGTGNTIYF

J gene: TRBJ2-2
V gene: TRBV6-2/TRBV6-3
CDR3 protein: CASSRGTGELFF

J gene: TRBJ1-1
V gene: TRBV28
CDR3 protein: CASSLALPNTEAFF

J gene: TRBJ1-3
V gene: TRBV28
CDR3 protein: CASSLRGHSGNTIYF

J gene: TRBJ1-1
V gene: TRBV4-1
CDR3 protein: CASSQDRGTEAFF

J gene: TRBJ2-5
V gene: TRBV18
CDR3 protein: CASSPPGLAGEETQYF

J gene: TRBJ1-4
V gene: TRBV2
CDR3 protein: CASSDRVEKLFF